Below, 23 T cell receptor beta chains from the same sample are listed, as sequenced in a study of shared clonotypes between healthy human individuals. Sequencing used immunoSEQ multiplex PCR; TCRdb keeps in-frame clones, though not all of them. The data show millions of clones, about 94% seen once. CD45RO-negative, CCR7-selected cells formed the naive CD8 fraction, which excluded terminally differentiated effector memory CD45RA+ cells. The sample consisted of naive CD8+ T cells sorted from blood. The receptors originated from a man younger than 35 in good health.

The rearrangement links TRBV7-9 to TRBJ1-4; D may be TRBD1 (5 bases). The CDR3 is 14 amino acids. Trimming stripped 3 bases from V and 2 bases from J, with 7 bases between. Per germline, CDR1 SEHNR and CDR2 FQNEAQ (reference sequence). The CDR3 here is CASSFRATNEKLFF. The CDR3 DNA reads as TGTGCCAGCAGCTTCAGGGCGACTAATGAAAAACTGTTTTTT. Using reference TRBV7-9 and TRBJ1-4 for the parts outside the CDR3, the full variable domain is DTGVSQNPRHKITKRGQNVTFRCDPISEHNRLYWYRQTLGQGPEFLTYFQNEAQLEKSRLLSDRFSAERPKGSFSTLEIQRTEQGDSAMYLCASSFRATNEKLFFGSGTQLSVL.

Comments on this clone: The same CDR3 also results from other DNA sequences found in this sample. The V call is TRBV5-1, the J call TRBJ2-7, with D possibly being TRBD2 (5 bases). The CDR3 is 13 residues long. Germline CDR1 and CDR2: SGHRS and YFSETQ. The V end was cut by 0 bases, the J end by 3 bases, with 7 bases between. The CDR3 here is CASSLGGYYEQYF. The DNA for the CDR3 is TGCGCCAGCAGCTTGGGAGGGTACTACGAGCAGTACTTC. The whole variable domain, filled in from reference TRBV5-1 and TRBJ2-7, reads KAGVTQTPRYLIKTRGQQVTLSCSPISGHRSVSWYQQTPGQGLQFLFEYFSETQRNKGNFPGRFSGRQFSNSRSEMNVSTLELGDSALYLCASSLGGYYEQYFGPGTRLTVT.

This chain links TRBV27 with TRBJ2-7; TRBD1 might be the D (6 bases). Germline V lookup: CDR1 MNHEY, CDR2 SMNVEV (reference sequence). The CDR3 totals 13 residues. V was shortened by 5 bases and J by 2 bases, with 10 bases between the two germline ends. CDR3 sequence reads: CASSAGTTYEQYF. The CDR3 DNA sequence: TGTGCCAGCAGTGCTGGGACAACCTACGAGCAGTACTTC.

About this clone itself: The same CDR3 also results from other DNA sequences found in this sample. The J gene is TRBJ2-2, the V gene TRBV7-9; D is ambiguous. The germline CDR1 and CDR2 sequences are SEHNR and FQNEAQ (reference sequence). V was pared by 0 bases and J by 5 bases, with 4 bases between. This CDR3 comprises 13 residues. The CDR3 is CASSLAETGELFF. The CDR3 DNA follows: TGTGCCAGCAGCTTAGCAGAGACCGGGGAGCTGTTTTTT.

The rearrangement uses TRBV9 and TRBJ1-2; 7 bases align to TRBD1. The J segment lost 4 bases and the V segment lost 3 bases, leaving 6 bases of the junction unmatched. The CDR3 runs to 14 residues. Germline-derived CDR1 and CDR2 are SGDLS and YYNGEE. This chain's CDR3 is CASSEGGAIYGYTF. The CDR3 DNA reads TGTGCCAGCAGCGAAGGGGGCGCTATCTATGGCTACACCTTC.

The chain links TRBV4-3 to TRBJ2-3; TRBD2 matches at 10 bases. CDR1 LGHNA and CDR2 YSLEER come from the germline V gene. This CDR3 has 16 residues. Trimming cost V 1 base and J 4 bases; bases outside gene matches: 5. The CDR3: CASSQGGLAFSDTQYF. Written as DNA, the CDR3 is TGCGCCAGCAGCCAAGGGGGACTAGCGTTCTCAGATACGCAGTATTTT.

On this clone: Other DNA sequences from this sample encode an identical CDR3 as well. V is TRBV5-1 and J is TRBJ2-1, with D hard to call. The germline CDR1 and CDR2 sequences are SGHRS and YFSETQ. The CDR3 spans 15 residues. The ends were cut back, 4 bases at V and 0 bases at J, with 11 bases in the middle. The CDR3 bases are TGCGCCAGCAGCCTTGACCCGAGCTCCTACAATGAGCAGTTCTTC. The encoded protein is CASSLDPSSYNEQFF.

The chain carries TRBV2 and TRBJ2-7; 8 bases are a match to TRBD2. The germline V gene has CDR1 SNHLY and CDR2 FYNNEI. The CDR3 loop spans 14 amino acids. With V trimmed by 3 bases and J by 7 bases, 8 bases remained unmatched. In nucleotides, the CDR3 is TGTGCCAGCAGTGATTCGCGGGGGGTACGTGAGCAGTACTTC. Translation gives CASSDSRGVREQYF.

This chain links TRBV11-2 with TRBJ1-1; perhaps TRBD1 as D (5 bases). The length of the CDR3 is 17 residues. CDR1 and CDR2 (germline): SGHAT, FQNNGV. Deletions cut 2 bases from V and 1 base from J, with 17 bases between. The DNA for the CDR3 is TGTGCCAGCAGCTTACGGACCAGCCGGGGCAAGAACACTGAAGCTTTCTTT. It translates to CASSLRTSRGKNTEAFF. Supplemented by reference TRBV11-2 and TRBJ1-1, the full variable domain reads EAGVAQSPRYKIIEKRQSVAFWCNPISGHATLYWYQQILGQGPKLLIQFQNNGVVDDSQLPKDRFSAERLKGVDSTLKIQPAKLEDSAVYLCASSLRTSRGKNTEAFFGQGTRLTVV.

In its sample, this clone was seen once. The chain recombines TRBV7-9 with TRBJ2-5, with 8 bases fitting TRBD1. Germline V gene data show CDR1 as SEHNR and CDR2 as FQNEAQ (reference sequence). The junction had 6 bases not matched to a gene; V was cut back by 4 bases and J by 5 bases. The CDR3 length is 14 residues. The CDR3 region has the DNA TGTGCCAGCAGCTCAGACAGGGGTTGGGAGACCCAGTACTTC. This translates into CASSSDRGWETQYF.

This chain joins TRBV6-1 and TRBJ1-6; D perhaps matches TRBD1 (6 bases). Germline-derived CDR1 and CDR2 are MNHNS and SASEGT. The V and J ends lost 1 base and 2 bases respectively, with 9 bases between them. The CDR3 spans 16 residues. The CDR3 DNA reads as TGTGCCAGCAGTGAAGGGACAGCGACCTATAATTCACCCCTCCACTTT. Translating it yields CASSEGTATYNSPLHF.

The chain uses TRBV9 and TRBJ2-3; D could derive from TRBD1 or TRBD2 (6 bases each). Trimming took 3 bases from V and 4 from J, leaving 21 bases between them. Looked up from germline, CDR1 is SGDLS and CDR2 is YYNGEE. There are 17 residues in the CDR3. Here the CDR3 DNA reads TGTGCCAGCAGCGCATTCCGAGTGGGGGGCACGGCAGATACGCAGTATTTT. It is translated as CASSAFRVGGTADTQYF.

In regard to this clone: This sample includes further DNA sequences coding for the same CDR3. The rearrangement links TRBV6-5 to TRBJ1-1, with TRBD1 matching over 9 bases. Per germline, CDR1 MNHEY and CDR2 SVGAGI. V dropped 3 bases and J dropped 5; count of bases not matched to a gene: 1. This CDR3 contains 13 residues. CDR3 sequence: CASSYGTGTEAFF. The CDR3 DNA is TGTGCCAGCAGTTATGGGACAGGGACTGAAGCTTTCTTT.

This sequence joins TRBV27 and TRBJ2-7, with 9 bases that match TRBD1. CDR3 length equals 15 residues. Germline trimming cut 5 bases from V and 2 bases from J; bases unmatched to any gene: 7. CDR1 is MNHEY, CDR2 SMNVEV, per germline (reference sequence). The CDR3 DNA sequence: TGTGCCAGCAGTCCCTACAGGGGGCAGACCTACGAGCAGTACTTC. Translated: CASSPYRGQTYEQYF.

The chain combines TRBV7-6 with TRBJ1-4; 7 bases map to TRBD1. Germline trimming cut 4 bases from V and 2 bases from J; bases unmatched to any gene: 7. CDR3 length: 16 amino acids. Germline V gene data show CDR1 as SGHVS and CDR2 as FNYEAQ. The CDR3 loop reads CASSSRTGETNEKLFF. The CDR3 nucleotides are TGTGCCAGCAGCTCGAGAACAGGGGAGACTAATGAAAAACTGTTTTTT. The whole variable domain, filled in from reference TRBV7-6 and TRBJ1-4, reads GAGVSQSPRYKVTKRGQDVALRCDPISGHVSLYWYRQALGQGPEFLTYFNYEAQQDKSGLPNDRFSAERPEGSISTLTIQRTEQRDSAMYRCASSSRTGETNEKLFFGSGTQLSVL.

With regard to this clone: Other DNA sequences within the sample encode an identical CDR3. This chain connects TRBV7-9 to TRBJ2-1; D perhaps matches TRBD1 (6 bases). V dropped 4 bases and J dropped 0 bases, with 10 bases sitting between them. There are 15 residues in the CDR3. The germline CDR1 and CDR2 sequences are SEHNR and FQNEAQ (reference sequence). The CDR3 DNA follows: TGTGCCAGCAGCTCGGACAGAAGCTCCTACAATGAGCAGTTCTTC. It specifies CASSSDRSSYNEQFF.

This sequence joins TRBV19 and TRBJ2-7; D call uncertain. V dropped 7 bases and J dropped 1 base, with 5 bases sitting between them. The CDR3 sequence is 11 residues long. Germline lookup yields CDR1 LNHDA and CDR2 SQIVND (reference sequence). The CDR3 is CASIKSYEQYF. The CDR3 nucleotides read TGTGCCAGTATCAAATCCTACGAGCAGTACTTC.

This chain uses TRBV5-1 with TRBJ2-3; 8 nucleotides agree with TRBD2. Germline V gene lookup returns CDR1 SGHRS and CDR2 YFSETQ. With V trimmed by 0 bases and J by 0 bases, 3 bases remained unmatched. This CDR3 is built from 16 residues. The CDR3 nucleotides read TGCGCCAGCAGCTTGGTCTCTAGCGGGAGCACAGATACGCAGTATTTT. It yields the protein CASSLVSSGSTDTQYF.

This chain uses TRBV6-5 with TRBJ2-3; 9 nucleotides agree with TRBD2. Germline lookup yields CDR1 MNHEY and CDR2 SVGAGI. Trimming removed 8 bases from V and 5 bases from J; junction bases left unmatched: 11. This CDR3 contains 15 residues. The CDR3 is CASAISGRIGDTQYF. CDR3 DNA sequence: TGTGCCAGCGCTATTAGCGGGAGAATTGGAGATACGCAGTATTTT.

The rearrangement uses TRBV27 and TRBJ2-1; D possibly corresponds to TRBD1 (5 bases). CDR3 length: 13 amino acids. Trimming took 8 bases from V and 6 from J, leaving 14 bases between them. Germline loops: CDR1 MNHEY, CDR2 SMNVEV (reference sequence). CDR3 loop: CASQRGRPNEQFF. In nucleotides, the CDR3 is TGTGCCAGCCAAAGGGGAAGGCCCAATGAGCAGTTCTTC.

The chain recombines TRBV6-1 with TRBJ1-1, with unresolved D. Trimming pared 6 bases from V and 3 bases from J, leaving 8 bases between. Germline V gene lookup returns CDR1 MNHNS and CDR2 SASEGT. The CDR3 runs to 12 residues. This CDR3 is CASSLAYTEAFF. For the CDR3, the DNA is TGTGCCAGCAGCCTAGCCTACACTGAAGCTTTCTTT.

This chain links TRBV2 with TRBJ1-1, with a tentative D call TRBD1 (5 bases). The ends were cut back, 1 base at V and 4 bases at J, with 10 bases in the middle. The CDR3 loop spans 14 amino acids. CDR1 and CDR2 from the germline V gene are SNHLY and FYNNEI. CDR3 protein: CASSEVGGTTEAFF. CDR3 sequence (DNA): TGTGCCAGCAGTGAAGTGGGGGGGACCACTGAAGCTTTCTTT.

The chain links TRBV4-1 to TRBJ1-2; a weak D match, TRBD1 (5 bases). The V gene's germline CDR1 is MGHRA and CDR2 YSYEKL. The CDR3 loop spans 14 amino acids. V shed 3 bases and J shed 4 bases, with 12 bases lying between them. For the CDR3, the DNA is TGCGCCAGCAGCCACCTGGAGGGGCTCTATGGCTACACCTTC. Translated, it gives CASSHLEGLYGYTF.